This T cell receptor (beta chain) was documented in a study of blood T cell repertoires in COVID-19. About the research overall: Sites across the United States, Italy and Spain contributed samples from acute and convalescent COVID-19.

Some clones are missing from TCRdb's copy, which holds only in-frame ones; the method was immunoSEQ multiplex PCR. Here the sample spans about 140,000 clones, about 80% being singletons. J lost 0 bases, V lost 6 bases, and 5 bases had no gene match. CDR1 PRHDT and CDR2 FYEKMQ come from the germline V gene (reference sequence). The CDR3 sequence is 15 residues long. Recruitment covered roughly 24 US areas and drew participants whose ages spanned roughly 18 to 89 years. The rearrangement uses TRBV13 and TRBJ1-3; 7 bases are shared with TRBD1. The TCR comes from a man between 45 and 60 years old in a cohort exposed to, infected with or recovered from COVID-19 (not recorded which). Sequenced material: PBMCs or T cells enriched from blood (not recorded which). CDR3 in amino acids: CASRKGDSSGNTIYF. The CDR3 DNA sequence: TGTGCCAGCAGAAAGGGGGACAGCTCTGGAAACACCATATATTTT.